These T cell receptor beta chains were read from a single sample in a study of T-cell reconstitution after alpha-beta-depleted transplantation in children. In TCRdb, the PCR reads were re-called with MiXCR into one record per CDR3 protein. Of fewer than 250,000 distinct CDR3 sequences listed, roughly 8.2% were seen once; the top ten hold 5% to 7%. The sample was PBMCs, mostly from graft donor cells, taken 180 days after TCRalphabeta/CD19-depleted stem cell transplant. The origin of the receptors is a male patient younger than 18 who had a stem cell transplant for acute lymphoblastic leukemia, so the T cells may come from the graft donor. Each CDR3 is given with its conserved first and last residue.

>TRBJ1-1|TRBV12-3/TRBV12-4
CASSLRSGGTEAFF
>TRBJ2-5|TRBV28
CASSPGGWAQETQYF
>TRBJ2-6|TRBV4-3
CASSQEMRAMSSGANVLTF
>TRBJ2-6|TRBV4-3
CASSPHPQGGGANVLTF
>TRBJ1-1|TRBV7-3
CASSLIGRGNTEAFF
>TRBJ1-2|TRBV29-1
CSVEGSGGYTF
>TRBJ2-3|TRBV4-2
CASSLQSTDTQYF
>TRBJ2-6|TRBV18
CASSPQAGGASGANVLTF
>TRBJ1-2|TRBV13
CASSVRGNTNGYTF
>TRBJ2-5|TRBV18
CASSPVEKTQYF
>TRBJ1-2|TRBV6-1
CTTKGSGYGYTF
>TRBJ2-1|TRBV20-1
CSARDDVRGTFHNEQFF
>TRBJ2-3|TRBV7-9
CASSRQGSDTQYF
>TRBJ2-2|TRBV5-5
CASSLAGAAPNTGELFF
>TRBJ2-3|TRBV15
CATSRRSGGALDTQYF
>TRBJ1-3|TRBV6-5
CASSYSTGTGNTIYF
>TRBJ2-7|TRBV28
CASSLPGQGASDEQYF
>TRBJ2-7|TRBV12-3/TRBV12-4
CASSSGGEQYF
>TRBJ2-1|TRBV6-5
CASSTRLAAVEQFF
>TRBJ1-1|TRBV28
CASSSAGKDTEAFF
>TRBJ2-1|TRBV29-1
CSHGHSSYNEQFF
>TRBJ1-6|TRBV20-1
CSARVQGPAPFNSPLHF
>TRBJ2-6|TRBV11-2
CASSLEGTVLSGANVLTF
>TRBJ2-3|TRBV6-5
CASSWDRAADTQYF
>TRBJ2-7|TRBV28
CASSPGNYEQYF
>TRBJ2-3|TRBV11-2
CASSLPRSRDTQYF
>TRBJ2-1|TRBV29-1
CSVAPTGVYNEQFF